Listed here are 17 T cell receptor beta chains from one sample, sequenced in a study of blood T cell repertoires in COVID-19. This table comes from immunoSEQ multiplex PCR, and its TCRdb copy is limited to in-frame clones, with some not included. This sample has 220,000 or so clones, with around 83% found just once. Sequencing was done on a sample of PBMCs or T cells enriched from blood (not recorded which). These receptors were collected from a woman between 40 and 55 years old who had recovered from COVID-19.

This clone was observed a handful of times. The chain employs TRBV12-3 or TRBV12-4 and TRBJ1-4; possibly TRBD1 for D (5 bases). The ends were cut back, 4 bases at V and 8 bases at J, with 11 bases in the middle. The CDR3 spans 13 residues. DNA for the CDR3: TGTGCCAGCAGTTCAGGGATACGGGAAAAACTGTTTTTT. The encoded protein is CASSSGIREKLFF.

CDR3 in DNA: TGTGCCAGCAGCCCAGGGACAGGGGCGACCAATCAGCCCCAGCATTTT. Translating it yields CASSPGTGATNQPQHF. This chain joins TRBV7-2 and TRBJ1-5; 10 bases are shared with TRBD1. V lost 5 bases and J lost 3; bases outside the gene matches: 7. Germline CDR1 and CDR2: SGHTA and FQGNSA. The CDR3 runs 16 residues.

The J gene is TRBJ2-7, the V gene TRBV9; 9 positions agree with TRBD1. This CDR3 has 16 residues. Germline CDR1 and CDR2: SGDLS and YYNGEE. The V segment lost 3 bases and the J segment 9 bases; nucleotides outside the gene matches: 16. This CDR3 reads CASSDQPGQGPSGQYF. CDR3 nucleotide sequence: TGTGCCAGCAGCGACCAGCCGGGACAGGGACCTTCCGGGCAGTACTTC.

The chain employs TRBV5-1 and TRBJ2-5; 12 nucleotides agree with TRBD1. The germline gives CDR1 SGHRS, CDR2 YFSETQ. The CDR3 covers 15 residues. V lost 0 bases, J lost 6 bases, and 3 bases stayed unmatched. CDR3: CASSLGDRGQQTQYF. The DNA of the CDR3 is TGCGCCAGCAGCTTGGGGGACAGGGGGCAACAGACCCAGTACTTC.

In its sample, this clone was seen a few times. The chain joins TRBV24-1 to TRBJ2-5; no reliable D call. V was clipped by 6 bases and J by 4 bases, with 11 bases between them. The CDR3 consists of 13 residues. Germline loops: CDR1 KGHDR, CDR2 SFDVKD. CDR3: CATSLGARETQYF. CDR3 sequence (DNA): TGTGCCACCAGTCTCGGAGCCCGAGAGACCCAGTACTTC.

The chain couples TRBV4-3 to TRBJ2-3; 7 positions match TRBD2. The CDR3 spans 15 residues. V was pared by 0 bases and J by 5 bases, with 5 bases of the junction left unmatched. Germline assignment: CDR1 LGHNA and CDR2 YSLEER. The CDR3 DNA follows: TGCGCCAGCAGCCAAGATTGGACTAGACGAGATACGCAGTATTTT. This encodes CASSQDWTRRDTQYF.

The chain combines TRBV7-2 with TRBJ1-2; D remains ambiguous. This CDR3 contains 12 residues. Germline values: CDR1 SGHTA, CDR2 FQGNSA. V dropped 5 bases and J dropped 5 bases, with 9 bases sitting between them. CDR3 DNA sequence: TGTGCCAGCAGCCCTTATCAGTATGGCTACACCTTC. It specifies CASSPYQYGYTF.

This chain links TRBV6-1 with TRBJ1-1, with D hard to call. With 0 bases removed from V and 7 bases from J, the gap between germline ends came to 6 bases. This CDR3 is built from 12 residues. Germline lookup yields CDR1 MNHNS and CDR2 SASEGT. The CDR3 here is CASSEAELEAFF. For the CDR3, the DNA is TGTGCCAGCAGTGAAGCAGAGCTTGAAGCTTTCTTT.

CDR3 amino acids: CASSLRGRGGELFF. The CDR3 bases are TGTGCCAGCAGCTTGAGGGGGCGCGGCGGGGAGCTGTTTTTT. This chain links TRBV7-2 with TRBJ2-2; TRBD1 aligns across 7 bases. This CDR3 is built from 14 residues. The V gene end was trimmed by 3 bases and the J gene end by 7 bases; junction bases not matched to a gene: 5. The germline V gene has CDR1 SGHTA and CDR2 FQGNSA.

This clone was detected only once. The chain recombines TRBV5-6 with TRBJ2-1, with 7 bases matching TRBD2. After removal of 5 bases from V and 4 bases from J, the junction contained 3 bases not matched to a gene. Germline CDR1 reads SGHDT; CDR2 reads YYEEEE. This CDR3 spans 13 amino acids. For the CDR3, the DNA is TGTGCCAGCAGGGGAGGGTTTTACAATGAGCAGTTCTTC. It codes for CASRGGFYNEQFF.

V is TRBV29-1 and J is TRBJ1-1; TRBD1 is a possible D gene (5 bases). V lost 4 bases and J 0 bases, leaving 12 bases between the germline ends. The CDR3 loop spans 14 amino acids. Germline V gene sequence: CDR1 SQVTM, CDR2 ANQGSEA. CDR3 amino acids: CSVVYGAMNTEAFF. Written as DNA, the CDR3 is TGCAGCGTTGTATATGGGGCGATGAACACTGAAGCTTTCTTT.

This clone appeared once. CDR3 sequence reads: CASSGTGGLAKNIQYF. The CDR3 nucleotides are TGTGCCAGCAGTGGGACAGGGGGCCTAGCCAAAAACATTCAGTACTTC. The J gene is TRBJ2-4, the V gene TRBV25-1; 11 positions agree with TRBD1. CDR1 and CDR2 from the germline V gene are MGHDK and SYGVNS. The CDR3 sequence is 16 residues long. With 4 bases clipped from V and 0 bases from J, the junction kept 2 bases outside the gene matches.

The chain has TRBV9 and TRBJ2-4; TRBD1 aligns across 8 bases. The ends lost 4 bases at V and 3 bases at J; junction bases unmatched: 9. This CDR3 contains 16 residues. Germline-derived CDR1 and CDR2 are SGDLS and YYNGEE. Here the CDR3 reads CASSRQTGEDKNIQYF. The CDR3 DNA is TGTGCCAGCAGCCGCCAGACAGGGGAGGACAAAAACATTCAGTACTTC.

The V and J genes are TRBV27 and TRBJ1-2, with 8 bases that match TRBD1. The length of the CDR3 is 13 residues. Germline CDR1 MNHEY, CDR2 SMNVEV (reference sequence). Losses at the gene ends were 3 bases for V and 8 bases for J; bases not matched to a gene: 5. The CDR3, as DNA: TGTGCCAGCAGTTTGTCCAGGGGGCGCGGCTACACCTTC. Its translation is CASSLSRGRGYTF.

The chain couples TRBV7-2 to TRBJ2-1, with 10 bases lining up with TRBD1. The CDR3 consists of 15 residues. The V and J ends lost 5 bases and 2 bases, in that order; junction bases with no gene match: 3. Germline lookup yields CDR1 SGHTA and CDR2 FQGNSA. In DNA, the CDR3 is TGTGCCAGCAGCCGGGACAGGGGCACCTACAATGAGCAGTTCTTC. It encodes CASSRDRGTYNEQFF.

The chain combines TRBV11-3 with TRBJ2-5, with D perhaps matching TRBD2 (6 bases). V dropped 1 base and J dropped 5 bases, with 14 bases sitting between them. Germline CDR1 reads SGHNT; CDR2 reads YENEEA. The length of the CDR3 is 15 residues. The DNA for the CDR3 is TGTGCCAGCAGCTTAGGGGGGGACGGGTACGAGACCCAGTACTTC. Protein sequence: CASSLGGDGYETQYF.

The chain joins TRBV5-6 to TRBJ1-1, with no clear D. Looked up from germline, CDR1 is SGHDT and CDR2 is YYEEEE. This CDR3 has 14 residues. The ends were cut back, 6 bases at V and 0 bases at J, with 12 bases in the middle. The CDR3 region is CASKAGLLNTEAFF. The CDR3 DNA reads as TGTGCCAGCAAGGCGGGCCTCTTGAACACTGAAGCTTTCTTT.